This TCR beta chain was captured by sequencing in a study of cytomegalovirus exposure and HLA in healthy donors. Regarding this clone: Its target is unknown.

Study observations and caveats: In vitro work confirmed that a few CMV-associated chains recognize CMV antigens. CMV serostatus stood as the only immune exposure information on hand.

CDR1 is SGDLS, CDR2 YYNGEE, per germline. Between the trimmed V and J ends, which lost 0 bases and 2 bases, there was a span of 12 bases. This CDR3 spans 15 amino acids. Researchers ran the PCR with 60 Vbeta and 13 Jbeta primers. Libraries were prepared by immunoSEQ multiplex PCR; TCRdb keeps only in-frame clonotypes and omits some of them. Here the sample spans about 160,000 clones, around three quarters being singletons. This receptor was taken from a man aged 35 to 55 in good health and CMV-seronegative. The source material was PBMCs. The V call is TRBV9, the J call TRBJ2-7; D may be TRBD2 (5 bases). The chain's CDR3 is CASSVEPGLTYEQYF. DNA of the CDR3: TGTGCCAGCAGCGTAGAGCCGGGATTGACCTACGAGCAGTACTTC. Full variable domain (missing parts from reference TRBV9 and TRBJ2-7): DSGVTQTPKHLITATGQRVTLRCSPRSGDLSVYWYQQSLDQGLQFLIQYYNGEERAKGNILERFSAQQFPDLHSELNLSSLELGDSALYFCASSVEPGLTYEQYFGPGTRLTVT.